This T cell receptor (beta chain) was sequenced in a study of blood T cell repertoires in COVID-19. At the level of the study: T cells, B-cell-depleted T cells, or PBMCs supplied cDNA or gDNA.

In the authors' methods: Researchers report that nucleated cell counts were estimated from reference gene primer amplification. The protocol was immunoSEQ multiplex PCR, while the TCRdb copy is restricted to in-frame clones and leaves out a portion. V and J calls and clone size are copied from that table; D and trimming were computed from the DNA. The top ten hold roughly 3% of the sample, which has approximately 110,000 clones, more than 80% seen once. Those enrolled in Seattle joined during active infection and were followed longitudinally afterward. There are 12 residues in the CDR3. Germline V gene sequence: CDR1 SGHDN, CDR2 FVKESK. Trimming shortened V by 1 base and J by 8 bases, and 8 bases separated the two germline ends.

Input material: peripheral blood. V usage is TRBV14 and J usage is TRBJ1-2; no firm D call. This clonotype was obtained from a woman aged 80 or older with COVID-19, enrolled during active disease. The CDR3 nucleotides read TGTGCCAGCAGCCAAGGGTACACCGGCTACACCTTC. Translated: CASSQGYTGYTF.